This T cell receptor (beta chain) stems from a study of cytomegalovirus exposure and HLA in healthy donors. Points from the study as a whole: Overall, approximately 180 TCR beta chains were annotated as cytomegalovirus-associated.

V lost 1 base and J 7 bases, leaving 18 bases between the germline ends. CDR3 size: 17 residues. Germline values: CDR1 SGHKS, CDR2 YYEKEE (reference sequence). The study ran its PCR with 60 Vbeta and 13 Jbeta primers. The method was immunoSEQ multiplex PCR; TCRdb's version includes in-frame clones alone and lacks a portion of them. The sample holds over 150,000 clones, approximately 75% seen once. To note about this clone: Its antigen remains unknown.

The rearrangement links TRBV5-5 to TRBJ1-6, with D possibly TRBD1 on 6 matching bases. The sample consisted of PBMCs. The origin of this receptor is a man aged 25 to 45 in good health and CMV-seropositive. CDR3 sequence reads: CASSLIGGASQNSPLHF. As DNA, the CDR3 is TGTGCCAGCAGCTTGATAGGGGGAGCTTCTCAGAATTCACCCCTCCACTTT.